The clone carrying this TCR beta chain was found once. Its antigen is not known. The data were obtained in a study of cytomegalovirus exposure and HLA in healthy donors. Regarding the study as a whole: More clonal expansion characterized HLA-associated TCR beta chains than equally common others in a later analysis. While the bulk of TCR sequences proved rare, some public TCRs turned up in many donors.

The primer mix had 60 Vbeta and 13 Jbeta primers. Measured with immunoSEQ multiplex PCR; TCRdb has only the in-frame clones, and not every one. Found here are more than 150,000 clones, roughly three quarters of them singletons; the top ten hold about 2.5%. Germline assignment: CDR1 MDHEN and CDR2 SYDVKM. CDR3 size: 14 residues. V gave up 10 bases and J gave up 2 bases, with 12 bases separating them. The receptor comes from a woman aged 30 to 39 in good health and CMV-seropositive. The rearrangement links TRBV28 to TRBJ1-6; no clear D. The sequencing sample was made of PBMCs. This CDR3 reads CATSVSAYNSPLHF. In DNA form, the CDR3 reads TGTGCCACCTCAGTGAGCGCCTATAATTCACCCCTCCACTTT.